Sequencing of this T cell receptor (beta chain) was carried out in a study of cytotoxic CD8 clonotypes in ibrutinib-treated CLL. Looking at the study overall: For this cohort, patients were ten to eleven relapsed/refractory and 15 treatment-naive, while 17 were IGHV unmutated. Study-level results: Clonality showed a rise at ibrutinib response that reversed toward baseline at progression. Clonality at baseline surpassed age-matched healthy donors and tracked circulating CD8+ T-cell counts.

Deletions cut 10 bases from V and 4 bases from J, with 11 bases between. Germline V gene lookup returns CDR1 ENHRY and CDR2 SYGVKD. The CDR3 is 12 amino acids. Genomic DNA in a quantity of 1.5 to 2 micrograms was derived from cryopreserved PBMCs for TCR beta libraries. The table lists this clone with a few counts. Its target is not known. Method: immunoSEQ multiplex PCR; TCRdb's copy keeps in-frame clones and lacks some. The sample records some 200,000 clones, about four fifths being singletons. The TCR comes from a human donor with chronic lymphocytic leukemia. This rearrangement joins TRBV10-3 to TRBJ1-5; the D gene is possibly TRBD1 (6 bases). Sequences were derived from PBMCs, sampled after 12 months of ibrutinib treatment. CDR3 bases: TGTGCCACGACCACAGGGAATCAGCCCCAGCATTTT. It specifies CATTTGNQPQHF.